This TCR beta chain emerged from a study of blood T cell repertoires in COVID-19. Study information: PBMCs, B-cell-depleted T cells, or T cells were the source of the cDNA or gDNA that made up the material.

Authors' processing steps: By means of reference gene primer amplification, nucleated cell counts were estimated. Sequenced by immunoSEQ multiplex PCR; TCRdb stores in-frame clones only, minus some. V and J calls plus clone size are reproduced from that table; the DNA served to infer D and trimming. The sample lists some 120,000 clones; approximately 80% were seen once. Material: peripheral blood. The sequence was collected from a woman between 50 and 59 years old with acute or convalescent COVID-19.

The CDR3 sequence is CASSRGTGDPLPGYTF. The DNA of the CDR3 is TGTGCCAGCAGCCGCGGCACAGGGGACCCACTCCCAGGCTACACCTTC. The J gene is TRBJ1-2, the V gene TRBV3-1 (or the pseudogene TRBV3-2), with 7 bases lining up with TRBD1. CDR1 and CDR2 (germline): LGHDT, YNNKEL (reference sequence). The CDR3 is 16 residues long. Trimming took 4 bases from V and 8 from J; bases not matched to a gene: 16.